This TCR beta chain is from a study of T cell responses to AZD1222 COVID-19 vaccine. Sequencing used immunoSEQ multiplex PCR; TCRdb keeps in-frame clones, though not all of them. This sample has over 100,000 clones, with approximately 85% found just once. The CDR3 has 14 residues. The V gene's germline CDR1 is SGHTA and CDR2 FQGNSA. V was cut by 2 bases and J by 0 bases, with 8 bases left in between. The TCR originated in an adult in good health. Sequenced here: peripheral blood, sampled on day 0 of MenACWY control vaccination. The chain employs TRBV7-2 and TRBJ2-7; maybe TRBD1 (5 bases). CDR3 nucleotide sequence: TGTGCCAGCAGCTTACCGACAGTCTCCTACGAGCAGTACTTC. Amino acids: CASSLPTVSYEQYF.